The 17 T cell receptor beta chains in this list originate from one sample, sequenced in a study of blood T cell repertoires in COVID-19. The protocol was immunoSEQ multiplex PCR, while the TCRdb copy is restricted to in-frame clones and leaves out a portion. The sample consists of approximately 300,000 clones, roughly 90% of them appearing once. Material for sequencing was PBMCs or T cells enriched from blood (not recorded which). Receptors were obtained from a man in his 60s who had recovered from COVID-19.

Written as DNA, the CDR3 is TGCGCCAGCAGCCAAGATTCGGGGGGGCAGTACGAGCAGTACTTC. This encodes CASSQDSGGQYEQYF. V and J are TRBV4-3 and TRBJ2-7; TRBD2 matches 8 bases. V shed 0 bases and J 4 bases; nucleotides not matched to a gene: 5. Germline V gene lookup returns CDR1 LGHNA and CDR2 YSLEER. CDR3 length: 15 residues.

This clone occurred a few times. This chain uses TRBV18 with TRBJ1-1, with no clear D. The CDR3 totals 15 residues. Trimming took 2 bases from V and 0 from J, leaving 10 bases between them. Germline CDR1 and CDR2: KGHSH and LQKENI. Here the CDR3 reads CASSPGRNMNTEAFF. The CDR3 nucleotides are TGTGCCAGCTCACCAGGGAGGAACATGAACACTGAAGCTTTCTTT.

The chain combines TRBV28 with TRBJ2-7, with D possibly being TRBD1 (5 bases). The germline V gene encodes CDR1 MDHEN and CDR2 SYDVKM. CDR3 size: 11 residues. V lost 4 bases and J lost 7, with 8 bases in between. In DNA, the CDR3 is TGTGCCAGCAGTTCCAGGGTGGAGCAGTACTTC. Protein: CASSSRVEQYF.

The rearrangement uses TRBV5-5 and TRBJ1-5; 9 bases line up with TRBD1. The ends lost 2 bases at V and 5 bases at J; junction bases unmatched: 11. This CDR3 region has 17 residues. Germline V gene sequence: CDR1 SGHKS, CDR2 YYEKEE (reference sequence). CDR3 region: CASSLGTGQGLDQPQHF. CDR3 DNA sequence: TGTGCCAGCAGCTTAGGCACGGGACAGGGTTTGGATCAGCCCCAGCATTTT.

V usage is TRBV6-4 and J usage is TRBJ2-1; 14 bases align to TRBD2. CDR3 length equals 15 residues. The junction had 1 base not matched to a gene; V was cut back by 3 bases and J by 6 bases. The germline V gene has CDR1 MRHNA and CDR2 SNTAGT. CDR3 nucleotide sequence: TGTGCCAGCAGTGAGGGGACTAGCGGGAGCAATGAGCAGTTCTTC. This codes for CASSEGTSGSNEQFF.

The chain carries TRBV6-5 and TRBJ1-2, with 11 bases matching TRBD1. With V trimmed by 6 bases and J by 8 bases, 8 bases remained unmatched. From germline, CDR1 is MNHEY and CDR2 SVGAGI. CDR3 length equals 14 residues. CDR3 nucleotides: TGTGCCAGCAGCGAGGACAGGGGGCTCGGGGGCTACACCTTC. Amino acid sequence: CASSEDRGLGGYTF.

The chain carries TRBV6-1 and TRBJ1-5; no definite D call. The CDR3 is 13 amino acids. Germline CDR1 is MNHNS and CDR2 is SASEGT. Trimming pared 2 bases from V and 5 bases from J, leaving 7 bases between. As DNA, the CDR3 is TGTGCCAGCAGTGAAAGTGCGTATCAGCCCCAGCATTTT. The encoded protein is CASSESAYQPQHF.

The V call is TRBV24-1, the J call TRBJ2-1; 11 bases match TRBD2. After removal of 3 bases from V and 5 bases from J, the junction contained 5 bases not matched to a gene. The CDR3 consists of 16 residues. The germline V gene encodes CDR1 KGHDR and CDR2 SFDVKD. CDR3 sequence (DNA): TGTGCCACCAGTGATCCTCTAGCGGGAGGCCACAATGAGCAGTTCTTC. It yields the protein CATSDPLAGGHNEQFF.

J is TRBJ1-5 and V is TRBV9; D is possibly TRBD1 (6 bases). CDR1 is SGDLS and CDR2 is YYNGEE in the germline V gene. Trimming stripped 4 bases from V and 5 bases from J, with 16 bases between. The CDR3 spans 15 residues. The CDR3, as DNA: TGTGCCAGCAGCCCGAGAGGACAGTCAGATCAGCCCCAGCATTTT. This encodes CASSPRGQSDQPQHF.

J is TRBJ1-2 and V is TRBV6-1; D call uncertain. The germline CDR1 and CDR2 sequences are MNHNS and SASEGT. The V end was cut by 2 bases, the J end by 4 bases, with 8 bases between. The CDR3 length is 13 residues. As DNA, the CDR3 is TGTGCCAGCAGTGAAAACGGGGTCTATGGCTACACCTTC. Translation: CASSENGVYGYTF.

This sequence joins TRBV19 and TRBJ2-1; D is uncertain. Trimming shortened V by 7 bases and J by 8 bases, and 9 bases separated the two germline ends. The CDR3 length is 11 residues. Per germline, CDR1 LNHDA and CDR2 SQIVND (reference sequence). CDR3 bases: TGTGCCAGTACAGTTGGCTATGAGCAGTTCTTC. Translated: CASTVGYEQFF.

V usage is TRBV19 and J usage is TRBJ1-4; TRBD1 might be the D (6 bases). The V gene's germline CDR1 is LNHDA and CDR2 SQIVND (reference sequence). The germline V and J ends were trimmed by 6 bases and 4 bases, with 18 bases remaining between them. There are 16 residues in the CDR3. CDR3 amino acids: CASSAGGIRGNEKLFF. CDR3 coding DNA: TGTGCCAGTAGCGCGGGGGGCATTCGGGGTAATGAAAAACTGTTTTTT.

V usage is TRBV5-5 and J usage is TRBJ2-2; no reliable D call. The germline V gene encodes CDR1 SGHKS and CDR2 YYEKEE (reference sequence). The CDR3 runs to 14 residues. V was cut by 0 bases and J by 5 bases, with 8 bases left in between. CDR3 amino acids: CASSLEATTGELFF. CDR3 nucleotide sequence: TGTGCCAGCAGCTTGGAGGCGACAACCGGGGAGCTGTTTTTT. Full variable domain (rest looked up from reference TRBV5-5 and TRBJ2-2): DAGVTQSPTHLIKTRGQQVTLRCSPISGHKSVSWYQQVLGQGPQFIFQYYEKEERGRGNFPDRFSARQFPNYSSELNVNALLLGDSALYLCASSLEATTGELFFGEGSRLTVL.

The V call is TRBV2, the J call TRBJ2-7, with 7 bases identical to TRBD2. In germline, CDR1 is SNHLY, CDR2 FYNNEI. Germline trimming cut 4 bases from V and 0 bases from J; bases unmatched to any gene: 9. CDR3 length: 16 residues. CDR3 sequence (DNA): TGTGCCAGCAGTGCGGCTAGCGGTTGGAGCTCCTACGAGCAGTACTTC. It translates to CASSAASGWSSYEQYF.

V gene TRBV2 combines with J gene TRBJ1-4; 12 bases agree with TRBD1. Germline V gene lookup returns CDR1 SNHLY and CDR2 FYNNEI. V was pared by 6 bases and J by 8 bases, with 10 bases of the junction left unmatched. The CDR3 spans 16 residues. CDR3 DNA sequence: TGTGCCAGCAGGGGGGGACAGGGGGCACGATCCGAAAAACTGTTTTTT. It translates to CASRGGQGARSEKLFF.

V is TRBV10-3 and J is TRBJ1-5, with D perhaps matching TRBD1 (5 bases). The CDR3 extends over 13 amino acids. Trimming removed 6 bases from V and 0 bases from J, with 6 bases in between. Germline V gene lookup returns CDR1 ENHRY and CDR2 SYGVKD. The CDR3 nucleotides read TGTGCCATCAGCAGGGATAGCAATCAGCCCCAGCATTTT. Translation: CAISRDSNQPQHF.

The chain joins TRBV7-2 to TRBJ2-1, with unresolved D. Germline V gene sequence: CDR1 SGHTA, CDR2 FQGNSA. V lost 1 base to trimming and J lost 3 bases, with 7 bases between them. This CDR3 has 14 amino acids. Written as DNA, the CDR3 is TGTGCCAGCAGCTTAGAATACTTCTACAATGAGCAGTTCTTC. Residues: CASSLEYFYNEQFF.